This T cell receptor beta chain stems from a study of blood T cell repertoires in COVID-19. Study context: Both acute and convalescent COVID-19 samples were obtained from the United States, Italy and Spain. The cDNA or gDNA used as material had been derived from T cells, B-cell-depleted T cells, or PBMCs.

In the source study's methods: Scientists estimated how many nucleated cells there were by amplifying reference gene primers. The table came from immunoSEQ multiplex PCR; TCRdb's copy has only in-frame clones and leaves some out. The DNA was the basis for D and trimming; V, J and clone size are from that table. The sample includes under 450,000 clones, approximately 88% of them seen just once. This clone was observed once. The CDR3 covers 12 residues. Germline V gives CDR1 ENHRY, CDR2 SYGVKD. V shed 3 bases and J shed 8 bases, with 10 bases lying between them. The sequenced sample consisted of peripheral blood. The rearrangement uses TRBV10-3 and TRBJ1-2, with D possibly being TRBD1 (5 bases). The source of this sequence is a woman in her forties or fifties with COVID-19, enrolled during active disease. As DNA, the CDR3 is TGTGCCATCAGTGATGGGGCGGGAGGCTACACCTTC. Translation: CAISDGAGGYTF.